This T cell receptor (beta chain) is from a study of cytomegalovirus exposure and HLA in healthy donors. Findings and limits, study-wide: Among CMV-associated TCR beta chains, most appeared HLA-restricted in a later analysis. Sequencing likely caused a cluster of highly shared sequence variants. The records held CMV serostatus as the only immune exposure information.

Germline V lookup: CDR1 SEHNR, CDR2 FQNEAQ (reference sequence). This CDR3 is built from 15 residues. The ends were cut back, 0 bases at V and 6 bases at J, with 14 bases in the middle. PCR employed 60 Vbeta and 13 Jbeta primers. Assay used: immunoSEQ multiplex PCR; TCRdb lists only in-frame clones, some missing. The table shows 80,000 to 130,000 clones, with over 60% occurring only once. Worth noting for this clone: Antigen specificity is unknown.

This chain uses TRBV7-9 with TRBJ1-1; possibly TRBD1 for D (6 bases). The sequence was obtained from a female donor in good health and CMV-seropositive. Sequencing was performed on PBMCs. This CDR3 reads CASSLAGQGRAEAFF. CDR3 in DNA: TGTGCCAGCAGCTTAGCGGGGCAGGGGAGGGCTGAAGCTTTCTTT.